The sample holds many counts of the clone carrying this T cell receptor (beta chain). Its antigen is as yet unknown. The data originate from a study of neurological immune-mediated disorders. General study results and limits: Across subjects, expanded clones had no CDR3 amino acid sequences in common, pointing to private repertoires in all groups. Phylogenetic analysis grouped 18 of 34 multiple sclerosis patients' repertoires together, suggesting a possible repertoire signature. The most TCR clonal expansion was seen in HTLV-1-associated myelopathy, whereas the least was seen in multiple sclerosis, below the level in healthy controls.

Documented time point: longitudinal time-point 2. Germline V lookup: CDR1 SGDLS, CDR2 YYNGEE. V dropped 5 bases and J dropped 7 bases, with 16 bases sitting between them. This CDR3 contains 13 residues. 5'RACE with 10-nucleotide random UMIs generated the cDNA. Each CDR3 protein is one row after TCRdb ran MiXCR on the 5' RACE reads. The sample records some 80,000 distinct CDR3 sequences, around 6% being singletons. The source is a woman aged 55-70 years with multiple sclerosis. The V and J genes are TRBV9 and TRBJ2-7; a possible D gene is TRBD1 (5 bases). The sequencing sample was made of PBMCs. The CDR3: CASRATEFGEQYF. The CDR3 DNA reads TGTGCCAGCAGAGCGACAGAGTTTGGGGAGCAGTACTTC.